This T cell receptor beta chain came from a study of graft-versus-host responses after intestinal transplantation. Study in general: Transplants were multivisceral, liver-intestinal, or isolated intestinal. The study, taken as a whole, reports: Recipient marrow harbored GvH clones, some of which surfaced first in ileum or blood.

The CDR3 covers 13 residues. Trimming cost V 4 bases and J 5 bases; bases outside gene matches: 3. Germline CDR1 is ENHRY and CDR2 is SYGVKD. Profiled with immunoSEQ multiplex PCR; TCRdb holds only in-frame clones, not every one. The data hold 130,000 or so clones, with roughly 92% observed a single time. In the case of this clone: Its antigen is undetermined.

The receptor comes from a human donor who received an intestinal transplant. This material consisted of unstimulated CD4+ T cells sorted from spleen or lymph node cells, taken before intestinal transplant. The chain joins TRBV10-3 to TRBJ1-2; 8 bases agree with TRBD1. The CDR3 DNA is TGTGCCATCAGTGGGGACAGGATTTATGGCTACACCTTC. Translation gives CAISGDRIYGYTF.